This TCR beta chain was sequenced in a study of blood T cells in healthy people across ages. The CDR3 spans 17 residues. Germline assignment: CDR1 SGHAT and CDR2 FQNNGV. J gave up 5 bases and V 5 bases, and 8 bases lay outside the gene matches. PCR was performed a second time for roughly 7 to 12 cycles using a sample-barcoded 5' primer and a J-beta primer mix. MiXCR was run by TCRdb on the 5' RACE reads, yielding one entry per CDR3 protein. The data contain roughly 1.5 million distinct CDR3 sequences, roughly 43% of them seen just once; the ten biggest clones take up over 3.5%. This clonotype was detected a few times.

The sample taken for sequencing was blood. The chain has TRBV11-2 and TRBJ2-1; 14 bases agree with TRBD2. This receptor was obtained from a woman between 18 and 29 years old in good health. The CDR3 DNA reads TGTGCCAGCAGCCTGGGGGGGACTAGCGGGAGACACAATGAGCAGTTCTTC. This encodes CASSLGGTSGRHNEQFF.